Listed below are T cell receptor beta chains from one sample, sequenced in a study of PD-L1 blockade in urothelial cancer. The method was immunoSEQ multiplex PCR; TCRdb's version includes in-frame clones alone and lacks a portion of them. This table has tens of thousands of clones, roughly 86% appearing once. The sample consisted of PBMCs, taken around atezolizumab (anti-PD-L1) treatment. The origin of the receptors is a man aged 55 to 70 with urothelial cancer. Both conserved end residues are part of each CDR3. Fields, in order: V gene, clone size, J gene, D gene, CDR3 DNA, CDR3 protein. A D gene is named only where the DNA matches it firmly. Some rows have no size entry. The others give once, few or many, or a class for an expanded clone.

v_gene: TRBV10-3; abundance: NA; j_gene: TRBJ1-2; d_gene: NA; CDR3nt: TGTGCCATCAGTGAGTGGGAGGTCTATGGCTACACCTTC; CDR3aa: CAISEWEVYGYTF
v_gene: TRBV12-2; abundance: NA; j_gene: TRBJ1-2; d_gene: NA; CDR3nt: TGTGCAAGTCGCTTAGCGACCCTTGACAGGGGTGATGGCTACACCTTC; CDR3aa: CASRLATLDRGDGYTF
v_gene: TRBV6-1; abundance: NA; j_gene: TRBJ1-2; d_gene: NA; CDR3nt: TGTGCCAGCAGTCCTTTGGGACAAGGCCATGGCTACACCTTC; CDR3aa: CASSPLGQGHGYTF
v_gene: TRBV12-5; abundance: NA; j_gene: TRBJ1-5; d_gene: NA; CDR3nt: TGTGCTAGTGGTCCCCCGCGGGCCTCGTCGGGCAATCAGCCCCAGCATTTT; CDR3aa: CASGPPRASSGNQPQHF
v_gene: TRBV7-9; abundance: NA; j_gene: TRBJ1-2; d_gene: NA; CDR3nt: TGTGCCAGCAGCCAGGCGGGGGGCAGGCTAAGGAATGGCTACACCTTC; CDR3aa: CASSQAGGRLRNGYTF
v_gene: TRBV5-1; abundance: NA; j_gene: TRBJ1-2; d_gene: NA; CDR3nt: TGCGCCAGCAGTCAACTCAGGGGCGAGGGCGGCTACACCTTC; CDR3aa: CASSQLRGEGGYTF
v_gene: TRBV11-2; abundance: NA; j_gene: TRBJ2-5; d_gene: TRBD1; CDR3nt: TGTGCCAGCAGCCAGAGACAGGGACAAGAGACCCAGTACTTC; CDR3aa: CASSQRQGQETQYF
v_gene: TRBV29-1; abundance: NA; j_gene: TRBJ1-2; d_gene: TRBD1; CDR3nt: TGCAGCGTTGATCCGGACAGGGGGGACTATGGCTACACCTTC; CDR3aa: CSVDPDRGDYGYTF
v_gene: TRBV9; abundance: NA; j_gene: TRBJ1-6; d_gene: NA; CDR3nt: TGTGCCAGCAGCGTAGCTACGGGTAATTCACCCCTCCACTTT; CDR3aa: CASSVATGNSPLHF
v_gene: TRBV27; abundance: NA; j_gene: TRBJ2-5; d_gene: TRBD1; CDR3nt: TGTGCCACCAGCCCTCAGACAGGGAAAGTCAAAGAGACCCAGTACTTC; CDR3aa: CATSPQTGKVKETQYF
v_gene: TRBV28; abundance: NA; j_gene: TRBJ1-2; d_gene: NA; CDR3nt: TGTGCCAGCAGCAAGACAGCAAACTATGGCTACACCTTC; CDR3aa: CASSKTANYGYTF
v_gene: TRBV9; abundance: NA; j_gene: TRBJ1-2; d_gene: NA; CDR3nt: TGTGCCAGCAGCGTAAATCCTGACAGTAACTATGGCTACACCTTC; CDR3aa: CASSVNPDSNYGYTF
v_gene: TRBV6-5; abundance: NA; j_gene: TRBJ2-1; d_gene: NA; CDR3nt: TGTGCCAGCACCCGGGGGGCCAACAATGAGCAGTTCTTC; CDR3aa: CASTRGANNEQFF
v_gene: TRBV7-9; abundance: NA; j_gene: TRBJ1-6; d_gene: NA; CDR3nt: TGTGCCAGCAGCTCGCTCCTTGGAGATAATTCACCCCTCCACTTT; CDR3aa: CASSSLLGDNSPLHF
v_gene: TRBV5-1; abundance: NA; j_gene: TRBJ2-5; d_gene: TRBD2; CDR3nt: TGCGCCAGCAGCCCCCCGACTAGCGGGCAAGAGACCCAGTACTTC; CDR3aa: CASSPPTSGQETQYF
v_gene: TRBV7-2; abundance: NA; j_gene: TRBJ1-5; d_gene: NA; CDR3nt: TGTGCCAGCAGCGCCAGGGCTGGGAGCAATCAGCCCCAGCATTTT; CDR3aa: CASSARAGSNQPQHF
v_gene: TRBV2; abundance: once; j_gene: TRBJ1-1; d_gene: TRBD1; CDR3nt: TGTGCCAGCGCAGGACAGGTGAACACTGAAGCTTTCTTT; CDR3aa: CASAGQVNTEAFF
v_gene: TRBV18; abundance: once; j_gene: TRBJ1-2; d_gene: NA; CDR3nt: TGTGCCAGCTCACCCTGGAGGGGCGCCTATGGCTACACCTTC; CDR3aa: CASSPWRGAYGYTF
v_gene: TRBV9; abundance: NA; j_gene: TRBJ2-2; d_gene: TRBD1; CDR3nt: TGTGCCAGCAGCGCAACAAACAGGGGAATGGTCGGGGAGCTGTTTTTT; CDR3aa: CASSATNRGMVGELFF
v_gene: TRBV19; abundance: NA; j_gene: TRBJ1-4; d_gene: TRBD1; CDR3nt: TGTGCCAGTAGTATCCGACAGGGACGGGGGAATGAAAAACTGTTTTTT; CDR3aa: CASSIRQGRGNEKLFF
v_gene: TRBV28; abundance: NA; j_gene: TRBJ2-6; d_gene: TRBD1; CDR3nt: TGTGCCAGCACTTCCGGGACAGGGTTTGGCGGGGCCAACGTCCTGACTTTC; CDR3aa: CASTSGTGFGGANVLTF
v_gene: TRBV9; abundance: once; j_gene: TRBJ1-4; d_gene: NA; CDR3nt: TGTGCCAGCAGCGTAAGTGGGCAGGGTTGGGAAAAACTGTTTTTT; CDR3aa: CASSVSGQGWEKLFF
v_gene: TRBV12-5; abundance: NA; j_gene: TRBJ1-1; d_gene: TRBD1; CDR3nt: TGTGCTAGTGGTACAGGGGATTACACTGAAGCTTTCTTT; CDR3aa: CASGTGDYTEAFF
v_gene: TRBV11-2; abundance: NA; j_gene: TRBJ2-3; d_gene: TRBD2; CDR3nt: TGTGCCAGCAGCCCGCGGGGGGTTGGAGATACGCAGTATTTT; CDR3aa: CASSPRGVGDTQYF
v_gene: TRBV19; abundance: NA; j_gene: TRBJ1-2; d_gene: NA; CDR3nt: TGTGCCAGTAGCCGAGGGCGTTTTGGCTACACCTTC; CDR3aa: CASSRGRFGYTF
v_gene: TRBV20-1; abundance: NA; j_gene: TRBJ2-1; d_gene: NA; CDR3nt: TGCAGTGCTAGGCCAGGGAACGAGCAGTTCTTC; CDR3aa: CSARPGNEQFF
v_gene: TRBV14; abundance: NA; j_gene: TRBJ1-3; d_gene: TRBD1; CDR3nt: TGTGCCAGCAGTCGACAGGGGCTAATAGGAAACACCATATATTTT; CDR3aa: CASSRQGLIGNTIYF
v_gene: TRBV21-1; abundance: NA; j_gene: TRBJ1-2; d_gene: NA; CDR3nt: TGTGCCAGCAGCAAAGGAGACAGGGGTAGCTATGGCTACACCTTC; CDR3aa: CASSKGDRGSYGYTF
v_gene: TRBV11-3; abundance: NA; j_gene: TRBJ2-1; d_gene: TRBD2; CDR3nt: TGTGCCAGCAGCCGTTCTAGCGGGGGTTACAATGAGCAGTTCTTC; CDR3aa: CASSRSSGGYNEQFF
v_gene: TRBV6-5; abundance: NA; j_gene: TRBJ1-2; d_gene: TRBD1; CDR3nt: TGTGCCAGCAGTTACTCGATTACGTCAGGGGGTCGTGGCTACACCTTC; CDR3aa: CASSYSITSGGRGYTF
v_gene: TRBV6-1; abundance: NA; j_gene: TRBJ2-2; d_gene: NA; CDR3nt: TGTGCCAGCAGTGAAGTAGAAGCCGGGGAGCTGTTTTTT; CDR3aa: CASSEVEAGELFF
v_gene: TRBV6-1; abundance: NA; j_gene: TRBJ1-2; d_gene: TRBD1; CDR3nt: TGTGCCAGCAGTTTGGGACAGTTCACTAACTATGGCTACACCTTC; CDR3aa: CASSLGQFTNYGYTF
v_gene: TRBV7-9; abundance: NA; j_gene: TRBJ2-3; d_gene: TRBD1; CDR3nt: TGTGCCAGCAGCCGACGTGAGGGACAGGGGACAGATACGCAGTATTTT; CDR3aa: CASSRREGQGTDTQYF
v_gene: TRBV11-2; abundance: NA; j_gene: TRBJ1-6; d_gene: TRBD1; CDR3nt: TGTGCCAGCAGCTTCCCACCCGGACAGGGGGCCAATTCACCCCTCCACTTT; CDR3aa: CASSFPPGQGANSPLHF
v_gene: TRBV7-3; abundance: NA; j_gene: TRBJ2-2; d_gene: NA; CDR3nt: TGTGCCAGCAGCTTAACGGGGATTGGGGGCGGCACCGGGGAGCTGTTTTTT; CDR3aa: CASSLTGIGGGTGELFF
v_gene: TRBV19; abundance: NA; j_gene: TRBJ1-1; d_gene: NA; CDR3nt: TGTGCCAGTAGTATACTCGCCCGGGGGACTACTGAAGCTTTCTTT; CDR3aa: CASSILARGTTEAFF
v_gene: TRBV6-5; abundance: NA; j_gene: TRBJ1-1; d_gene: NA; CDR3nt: TGTGCCAGCTACCGAGAAACAGGTGGTGGCACTGAAGCTTTCTTT; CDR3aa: CASYRETGGGTEAFF
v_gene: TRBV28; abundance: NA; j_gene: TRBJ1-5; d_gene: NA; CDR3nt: TGTGCCAGCAGTTTGTCGGGAATCGGGAGGGTGGATCAGCCCCAGCATTTT; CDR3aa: CASSLSGIGRVDQPQHF
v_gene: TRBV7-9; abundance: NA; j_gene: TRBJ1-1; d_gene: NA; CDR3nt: TGTGCCAGCAGCTTAGCTTCAGGGAACACTGAAGCTTTCTTT; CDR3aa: CASSLASGNTEAFF
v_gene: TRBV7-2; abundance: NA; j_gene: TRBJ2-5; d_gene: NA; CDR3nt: TGTGCCAGCAGCTCCCCTCCTAGCGCCCAAGAGACCCAGTACTTC; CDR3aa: CASSSPPSAQETQYF
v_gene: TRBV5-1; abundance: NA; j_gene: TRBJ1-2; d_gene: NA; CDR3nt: TGCGCCAGCAGCGAGACGCCTGCAGGGGAAGTAGAAGGCTACACCTTC; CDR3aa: CASSETPAGEVEGYTF
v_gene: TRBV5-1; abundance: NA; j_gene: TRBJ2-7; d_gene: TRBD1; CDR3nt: TGCGCCAGCAAGAGGGACAGCCCTTCCTACGAGCAGTACTTC; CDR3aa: CASKRDSPSYEQYF
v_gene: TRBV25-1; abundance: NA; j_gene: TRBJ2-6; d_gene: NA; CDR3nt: TGTGCCAGCAGTGATACGACAGGTCGGGGGGCCAACGTCCTGACTTTC; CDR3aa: CASSDTTGRGANVLTF
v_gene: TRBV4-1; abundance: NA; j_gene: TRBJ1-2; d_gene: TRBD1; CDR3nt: TGCGCCAGCAGCCAACCCGGGACAGGGGTTTTTGGCTACACCTTC; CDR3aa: CASSQPGTGVFGYTF
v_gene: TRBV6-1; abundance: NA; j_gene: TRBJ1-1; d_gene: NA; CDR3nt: TGTGCCAGCAGTGAGGTGACAGTGAACACTGAAGCTTTCTTT; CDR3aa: CASSEVTVNTEAFF
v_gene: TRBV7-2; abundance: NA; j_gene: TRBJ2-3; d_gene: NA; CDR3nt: TGTGCCAGCACTCCAGTGTCAGATACGCAGTATTTT; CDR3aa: CASTPVSDTQYF
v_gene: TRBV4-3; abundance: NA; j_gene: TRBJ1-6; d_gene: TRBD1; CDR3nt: TGCGCCAGCAGCCAAGGACAGGGGGCGAAAAATTCACCCCTCCACTTT; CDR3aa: CASSQGQGAKNSPLHF
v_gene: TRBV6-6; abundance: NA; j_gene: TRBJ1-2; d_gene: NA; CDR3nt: TGTGCCAGCAGTTACTCTTATCTTTACACCTTC; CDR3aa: CASSYSYLYTF
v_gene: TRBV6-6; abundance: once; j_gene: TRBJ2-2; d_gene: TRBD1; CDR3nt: TGTGCCAGCAGTAGGGACAGGGGGAGGACCGGGGAGCTGTTTTTT; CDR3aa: CASSRDRGRTGELFF
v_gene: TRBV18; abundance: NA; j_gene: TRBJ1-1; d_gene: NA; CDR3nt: TGTGCCAGCTCACCATTAGTGACTGGAACTGAAGCTTTCTTT; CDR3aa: CASSPLVTGTEAFF
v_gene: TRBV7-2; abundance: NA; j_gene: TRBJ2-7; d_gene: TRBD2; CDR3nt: TGTGCCAGCAGCCTGGCTAGCGGGGCCACCTACGAGCAGTACTTC; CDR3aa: CASSLASGATYEQYF
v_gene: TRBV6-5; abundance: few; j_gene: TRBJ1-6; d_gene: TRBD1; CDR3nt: TGTGCCAGCAGATCACAGGGGGGTGGGAATTCACCCCTCCACTTT; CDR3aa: CASRSQGGGNSPLHF
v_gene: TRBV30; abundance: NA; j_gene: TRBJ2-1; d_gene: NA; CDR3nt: TGTGCCTGGAGTACCTCCGGCTCCTACAATGAGCAGTTCTTC; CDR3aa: CAWSTSGSYNEQFF
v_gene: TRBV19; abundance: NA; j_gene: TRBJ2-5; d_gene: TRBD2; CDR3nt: TGTGCCAGTAGTGCGCGACTAGCGGGGGTGGAGACCCAGTACTTC; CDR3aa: CASSARLAGVETQYF
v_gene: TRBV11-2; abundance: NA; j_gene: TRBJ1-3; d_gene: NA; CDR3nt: TGTGCCAGCAGGTCTTGGCATTCGGGAAACACCATATATTTT; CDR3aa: CASRSWHSGNTIYF
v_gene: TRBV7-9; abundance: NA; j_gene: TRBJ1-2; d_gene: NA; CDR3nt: TGTGCCAGCAGCTTACCCCGAGACAGCCATGGCTACACCTTC; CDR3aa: CASSLPRDSHGYTF
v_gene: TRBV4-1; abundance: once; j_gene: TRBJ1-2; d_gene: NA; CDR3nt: TGCGCCAGCAGCCAGATATTTCAGGGGTCGGTTGGCTACACCTTC; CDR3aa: CASSQIFQGSVGYTF